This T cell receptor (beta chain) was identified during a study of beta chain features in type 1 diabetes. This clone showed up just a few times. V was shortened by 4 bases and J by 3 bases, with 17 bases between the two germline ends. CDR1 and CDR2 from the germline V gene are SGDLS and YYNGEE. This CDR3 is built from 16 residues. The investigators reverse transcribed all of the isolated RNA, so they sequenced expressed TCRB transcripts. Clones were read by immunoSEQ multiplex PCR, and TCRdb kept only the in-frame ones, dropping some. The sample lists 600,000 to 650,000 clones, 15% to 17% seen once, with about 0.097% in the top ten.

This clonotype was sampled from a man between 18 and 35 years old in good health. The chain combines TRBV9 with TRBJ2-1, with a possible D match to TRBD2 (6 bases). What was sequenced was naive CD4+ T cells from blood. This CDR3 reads CASSPEGLRGYNEQFF. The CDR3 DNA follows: TGTGCCAGCAGCCCCGAGGGACTCCGTGGCTACAATGAGCAGTTCTTC.